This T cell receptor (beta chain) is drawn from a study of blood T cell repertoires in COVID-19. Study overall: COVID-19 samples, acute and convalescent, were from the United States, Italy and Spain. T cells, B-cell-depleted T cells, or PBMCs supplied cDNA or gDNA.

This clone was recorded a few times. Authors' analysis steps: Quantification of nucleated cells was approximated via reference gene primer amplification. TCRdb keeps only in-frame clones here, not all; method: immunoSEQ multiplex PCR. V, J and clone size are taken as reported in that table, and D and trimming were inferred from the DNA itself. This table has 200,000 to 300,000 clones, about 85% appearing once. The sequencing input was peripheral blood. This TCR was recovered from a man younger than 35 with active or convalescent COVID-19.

The CDR3 coding sequence is TGTGCCAGCAGCCAACAGGTTAACTATGGCTACACCTTC. It encodes CASSQQVNYGYTF. J is TRBJ1-2 and V is TRBV7-2, with a weak D call TRBD1 (5 bases). Deletions cut 5 bases from V and 1 base from J, with 8 bases between. The germline gives CDR1 SGHTA, CDR2 FQGNSA. This CDR3 spans 13 amino acids.